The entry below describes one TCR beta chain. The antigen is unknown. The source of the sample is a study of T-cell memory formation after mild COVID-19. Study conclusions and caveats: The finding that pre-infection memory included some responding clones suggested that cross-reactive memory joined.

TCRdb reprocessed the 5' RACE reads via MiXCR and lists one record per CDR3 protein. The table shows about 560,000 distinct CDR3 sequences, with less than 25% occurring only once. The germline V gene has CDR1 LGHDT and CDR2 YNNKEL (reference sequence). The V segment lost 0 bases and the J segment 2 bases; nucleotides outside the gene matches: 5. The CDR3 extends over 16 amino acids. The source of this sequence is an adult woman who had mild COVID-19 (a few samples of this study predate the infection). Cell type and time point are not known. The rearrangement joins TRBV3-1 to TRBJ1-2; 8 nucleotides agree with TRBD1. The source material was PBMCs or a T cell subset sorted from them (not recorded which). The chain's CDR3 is CASSQERSGGNYGYTF. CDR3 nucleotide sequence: TGTGCCAGCAGCCAAGAACGATCAGGGGGCAACTATGGCTACACCTTC.